A single sample gave rise to the 19 T cell receptor beta chains below, sequenced in a study of blood T cell repertoires in COVID-19. TCRdb keeps only in-frame clones here, not all; method: immunoSEQ multiplex PCR. The table shows over 150,000 clones, with 80% to 90% occurring only once. Sequencing was done on a sample of peripheral blood. These receptor sequences come from a man in his fifties with active or convalescent COVID-19.

This chain joins TRBV6-5 and TRBJ1-4; possibly TRBD1 for D (5 bases). Trimming shortened V by 2 bases and J by 2 bases, and 9 bases separated the two germline ends. The CDR3 extends over 15 amino acids. Per germline, CDR1 MNHEY and CDR2 SVGAGI. Here the CDR3 reads CASSYRGATNEKLFF. In DNA form, the CDR3 reads TGTGCCAGCAGTTACAGGGGCGCCACTAATGAAAAACTGTTTTTT.

The V gene is TRBV9, the J gene TRBJ2-1; 7 bases line up with TRBD2. Germline lookup yields CDR1 SGDLS and CDR2 YYNGEE. The CDR3 loop spans 16 amino acids. After removal of 0 bases from V and 6 bases from J, the junction contained 9 bases not matched to a gene. CDR3 residues: CASSVDRGSFINEQFF. In nucleotides, the CDR3 is TGTGCCAGCAGCGTAGATCGCGGGAGCTTCATCAATGAGCAGTTCTTC.

This clone was seen only a few times. The rearrangement joins TRBV12-3 or TRBV12-4 to TRBJ1-6; D is unclear. The V end lost 5 bases, the J end lost 7 bases, and 6 bases lay between the germline ends. The CDR3 is 12 residues long. The CDR3 spells CASSLSNSPLHF. The CDR3 DNA is TGTGCCAGCAGTCTCTCGAATTCACCCCTCCACTTT.

DNA for the CDR3: TGTGCCAGCAGCATACAGGGGGCTCGGTCGGAGCCCCAGCATTTT. This sequence encodes CASSIQGARSEPQHF. The chain carries TRBV5-5 and TRBJ1-5; TRBD1 matches at 9 bases. The trim removed 4 bases at V and 8 bases at J, leaving 10 bases unmatched. The length of the CDR3 is 15 residues. CDR1 is SGHKS and CDR2 is YYEKEE in the germline V gene (reference sequence).

Note on this clone: At one boundary the junction diverges from the germline segment, which might be a read error. The chain links TRBV19 to TRBJ1-1; D perhaps matches TRBD1 (5 bases). The CDR3 totals 12 residues. Germline loops: CDR1 LNHDA, CDR2 SQIVND (reference sequence). The CDR3 loop is CASSIAVGLTRF. In DNA form, the CDR3 reads TGTGCCAGTAGTATAGCGGTGGGACTCACCCGCTTT.

V gene TRBV19 combines with J gene TRBJ2-7; D remains unclear. The germline CDR1 and CDR2 sequences are LNHDA and SQIVND (reference sequence). The CDR3 is made up of 14 amino acids. Trimming shortened V by 0 bases and J by 1 base, and 7 bases separated the two germline ends. CDR3 amino acids: CASSIDDKSYEQYF. In nucleotides, the CDR3 is TGTGCCAGTAGTATAGACGACAAATCCTACGAGCAGTACTTC.

The genes are TRBV24-1 and TRBJ2-1; the match to TRBD2 covers 7 bases. The CDR3 consists of 16 residues. The germline gives CDR1 KGHDR, CDR2 SFDVKD. With 9 bases clipped from V and 6 bases from J, the junction kept 16 bases outside the gene matches. CDR3 sequence (DNA): TGTGCCACCGCCTCCAGCGGGACCTCTTTGGGCAATGAGCAGTTCTTC. Protein: CATASSGTSLGNEQFF.

The J gene is TRBJ1-1, the V gene TRBV28, with D uncertain. CDR1 is MDHEN, CDR2 SYDVKM, per germline. The CDR3 consists of 14 residues. Trimming stripped 5 bases from V and 3 bases from J, with 13 bases between. CDR3 region: CASSPAGSYTEAFF. DNA for the CDR3: TGTGCCAGCAGTCCCGCCGGGAGCTACACTGAAGCTTTCTTT.

The chain links TRBV5-1 to TRBJ1-1; the match to TRBD1 covers 7 bases. The junction had 5 bases not matched to a gene; V was cut back by 2 bases and J by 1 base. The CDR3 is made up of 15 amino acids. CDR1 is SGHRS, CDR2 YFSETQ, per germline. In nucleotides, the CDR3 is TGCGCCAGCAGCTTCCCGGACAGGCCGAACACTGAAGCTTTCTTT. This encodes CASSFPDRPNTEAFF.

The chain carries TRBV29-1 and TRBJ2-7; a weak D match, TRBD1 (6 bases). CDR1 and CDR2 from the germline V gene are SQVTM and ANQGSEA. This CDR3 has 13 residues. V was pared by 7 bases and J by 3 bases, with 16 bases between. The CDR3 reads CSADGTSRYEQYF. The CDR3 DNA reads TGCAGCGCGGACGGGACATCCCGCTACGAGCAGTACTTC.

The CDR3 loop is CAWSVLLGQDKSNYGYTF. Written as DNA, the CDR3 is TGTGCCTGGAGTGTTCTCTTGGGACAAGATAAATCGAACTATGGCTACACCTTC. The chain has TRBV30 and TRBJ1-2; the D gene is possibly TRBD1 (6 bases). The CDR3 has 18 residues. Trimming pared 0 bases from V and 2 bases from J, leaving 22 bases between. Germline CDR1 and CDR2: GTSNPN and SVGIG (reference sequence).

V and J are TRBV19 and TRBJ1-5; D unresolved. The germline CDR1 and CDR2 sequences are LNHDA and SQIVND (reference sequence). The CDR3 is 15 amino acids. Trimming stripped 2 bases from V and 0 bases from J, with 8 bases between. CDR3: CASSIPGNSNQPQHF. The CDR3 nucleotides are TGTGCCAGTAGTATACCGGGGAATAGCAATCAGCCCCAGCATTTT.

A word on this clone: At the DNA level, this CDR3 is encoded by other sequences in the same sample as well. The CDR3 nucleotides read TGTGCCAGCAGCTGGGAAACAGGGAACACTGAAGCTTTCTTT. Translated, it gives CASSWETGNTEAFF. The V call is TRBV28, the J call TRBJ1-1; TRBD1 is a possible D gene (5 bases). Trimming removed 6 bases from V and 1 base from J, with 12 bases in between. Germline values: CDR1 MDHEN, CDR2 SYDVKM. The CDR3 length is 14 residues.

This chain joins TRBV5-4 and TRBJ1-1, with 8 bases matching TRBD1. The V gene end was trimmed by 4 bases and the J gene end by 3 bases; junction bases not matched to a gene: 11. The germline CDR1 and CDR2 sequences are SGHNT and YYREEE (reference sequence). The CDR3 is 16 residues long. The CDR3 here is CASSIATGGRDTEAFF. Written as DNA, the CDR3 is TGTGCCAGCAGCATAGCCACAGGGGGACGCGACACTGAAGCTTTCTTT. The entire variable domain, with the rest obtained from reference TRBV5-4 and TRBJ1-1, is as follows: ETGVTQSPTHLIKTRGQQVTLRCSSQSGHNTVSWYQQALGQGPQFIFQYYREEENGRGNFPPRFSGLQFPNYSSELNVNALELDDSALYLCASSIATGGRDTEAFFGQGTRLTVV.

This clone has just one count. The same CDR3 also results from other DNA sequences found in this sample. V is TRBV7-2 and J is TRBJ1-1; possible D gene TRBD1, 6 bases. With 6 bases removed from V and 0 bases from J, the gap between germline ends came to 14 bases. The CDR3 loop spans 15 amino acids. Germline loops: CDR1 SGHTA, CDR2 FQGNSA. The CDR3 is CASSTQTGMNTEAFF. The CDR3 DNA reads TGTGCCAGCAGTACCCAAACAGGGATGAACACTGAAGCTTTCTTT. The variable domain in full, with the rest retrieved from reference TRBV7-2 and TRBJ1-1, is GAGVSQSPSNKVTEKGKDVELRCDPISGHTALYWYRQSLGQGLEFLIYFQGNSAPDKSGLPSDRFSAERTGGSVSTLTIQRTQQEDSAVYLCASSTQTGMNTEAFFGQGTRLTVV.

J is TRBJ2-7 and V is TRBV24-1; no clear D gene. Germline V gene data show CDR1 as KGHDR and CDR2 as SFDVKD. This CDR3 region has 13 residues. Trimming stripped 4 bases from V and 0 bases from J, with 6 bases between. The CDR3 coding sequence is TGTGCCACCAGTGAAGAGAGCTCCTACGAGCAGTACTTC. The encoded protein is CATSEESSYEQYF.

This clone has just a few counts. This sequence joins TRBV11-3 and TRBJ2-3; 8 nucleotides match TRBD2. CDR1 and CDR2 from the germline V gene are SGHNT and YENEEA. The length of the CDR3 is 15 residues. V shed 2 bases, J shed 3 bases, and the junction held 4 bases outside the gene matches. The CDR3 spells CASSLNTGGTDTQYF. The CDR3 DNA follows: TGTGCCAGCAGCTTAAATACGGGAGGGACAGATACGCAGTATTTT.

The chain is built from TRBV6-6 and TRBJ2-4; 10 bases line up with TRBD1. Germline loops: CDR1 MNHNY, CDR2 SVGAGI (reference sequence). The CDR3 length is 13 residues. V gave up 7 bases and J gave up 8 bases; unmatched junction bases: 5. The CDR3 DNA follows: TGTGCCAGCACTAGGACAGGGGGAGACATTCAGTACTTC. It encodes CASTRTGGDIQYF.

CDR3 sequence: CASRTGHTDTQYF. The CDR3 bases are TGCGCCAGCAGGACAGGCCACACAGATACGCAGTATTTT. This chain uses TRBV5-1 with TRBJ2-3, with D tentatively TRBD1 (6 bases). V was clipped by 5 bases and J by 2 bases, with 9 bases between them. CDR1 is SGHRS and CDR2 is YFSETQ in the germline V gene. The CDR3 covers 13 residues.